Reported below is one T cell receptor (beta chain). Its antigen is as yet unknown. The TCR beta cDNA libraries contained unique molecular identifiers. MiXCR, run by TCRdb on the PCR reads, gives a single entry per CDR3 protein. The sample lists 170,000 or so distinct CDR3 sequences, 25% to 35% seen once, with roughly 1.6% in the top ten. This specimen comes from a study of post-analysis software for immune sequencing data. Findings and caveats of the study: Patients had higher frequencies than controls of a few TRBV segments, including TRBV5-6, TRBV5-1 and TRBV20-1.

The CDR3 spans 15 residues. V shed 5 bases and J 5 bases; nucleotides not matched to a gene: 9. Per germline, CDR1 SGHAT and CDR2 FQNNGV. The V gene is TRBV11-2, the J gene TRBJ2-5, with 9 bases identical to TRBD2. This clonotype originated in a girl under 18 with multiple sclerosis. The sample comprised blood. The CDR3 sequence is CASSVRLAAWETQYF. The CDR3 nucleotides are TGTGCCAGCAGCGTCCGACTAGCGGCTTGGGAGACCCAGTACTTC.